This T cell receptor beta chain emerged from a study of technical replicates of blood from several donors. The data were produced by immunoSEQ multiplex PCR, yet TCRdb's version contains in-frame clones alone and is incomplete. Found here are approximately 74,000 clones, nearly 98% of them singletons; the top ten hold around 0.15%. The ends lost 3 bases at V and 4 bases at J; junction bases unmatched: 5. The CDR3 consists of 17 residues. Germline V gene data show CDR1 as KGHSH and CDR2 as LQKENI. The chain uses TRBV18 and TRBJ2-5, with 16 bases lining up with TRBD2. This receptor was taken from a human donor in good health. Sequences were obtained from T cells isolated from PBMCs. The CDR3 bases are TGTGCCAGCTCACCGGGGACTAGCGGGGGGGTCGGAGAGACCCAGTACTTC. It yields the protein CASSPGTSGGVGETQYF.